These 20 T cell receptor beta chains share one sample of origin, sequenced in a study of T cell responses to AZD1222 COVID-19 vaccine. Assay used: immunoSEQ multiplex PCR; TCRdb lists only in-frame clones, some missing. The sample holds approximately 200,000 clones, about nine tenths seen once. The source material was peripheral blood, sampled 28 days after the second AZD1222 dose. These receptor sequences come from an adult who received the AZD1222 COVID-19 vaccine.

The chain employs TRBV6-5 and TRBJ1-1; TRBD1 agrees at 8 bases. V shed 6 bases and J 1 base; nucleotides not matched to a gene: 7. CDR3 length equals 15 residues. The germline gives CDR1 MNHEY, CDR2 SVGAGI. CDR3 nucleotide sequence: TGTGCCAGCAGAAGGACAGGGATTAAGAACACTGAAGCTTTCTTT. Encoded protein: CASRRTGIKNTEAFF.

The chain has TRBV5-5 and TRBJ1-6; D is uncertain. V lost 3 bases and J 1 base, leaving 23 bases between the germline ends. The CDR3 consists of 20 residues. CDR1 is SGHKS, CDR2 YYEKEE, per germline (reference sequence). The CDR3 DNA reads as TGTGCCAGCAGCTATTCCCCGGGCCGAGGGCCGGGGTCCTATAATTCACCCCTCCACTTT. It specifies CASSYSPGRGPGSYNSPLHF.

This clone showed up many times. For the CDR3, the DNA is TGTGCCAGCAGCTCGCGGAACACCGGGGAGCTGTTTTTT. Its translation: CASSSRNTGELFF. The chain is built from TRBV9 and TRBJ2-2; D is uncertain. The CDR3 contains 13 residues. Looked up from germline, CDR1 is SGDLS and CDR2 is YYNGEE. Between the trimmed V and J ends, which lost 4 bases and 1 base, there was a span of 5 bases.

The sample holds one count of this clone. The rearrangement uses TRBV9 and TRBJ2-5; 10 bases are shared with TRBD1. V was clipped by 3 bases and J by 3 bases; unmatched bases: 2. The germline V gene has CDR1 SGDLS and CDR2 YYNGEE. CDR3 length: 14 residues. The CDR3 is CASSGGQGEETQYF. The CDR3 DNA is TGTGCCAGCAGCGGAGGACAGGGGGAAGAGACCCAGTACTTC. The variable domain in full, completed from reference TRBV9 and TRBJ2-5, reads DSGVTQTPKHLITATGQRVTLRCSPRSGDLSVYWYQQSLDQGLQFLIQYYNGEERAKGNILERFSAQQFPDLHSELNLSSLELGDSALYFCASSGGQGEETQYFGPGTRLLVL.

The V call is TRBV5-6, the J call TRBJ1-3; TRBD1 might be the D (5 bases). The V gene lost 4 bases and the J gene lost 0 bases, with 14 bases spanning the gap. Germline CDR1 SGHDT, CDR2 YYEEEE. The CDR3 has 16 amino acids. In DNA, the CDR3 is TGTGCCAGCAGCCGGTCACGGACAAACTCTGGAAACACCATATATTTT. Translating gives CASSRSRTNSGNTIYF.

The chain employs TRBV19 and TRBJ2-7; TRBD1 agrees at 11 bases. CDR3 length equals 15 residues. The V gene's germline CDR1 is LNHDA and CDR2 SQIVND (reference sequence). The junction had 5 bases not matched to a gene; V was cut back by 5 bases and J by 2 bases. CDR3 residues: CASSFSDRGPYEQYF. The CDR3 DNA reads as TGTGCCAGTAGTTTCTCGGACAGGGGGCCCTACGAGCAGTACTTC.

The chain combines TRBV5-5 with TRBJ2-4, with 11 positions matching TRBD2. This CDR3 is 15 amino acids long. CDR1 is SGHKS, CDR2 YYEKEE, per germline (reference sequence). With V trimmed by 4 bases and J by 7 bases, 7 bases remained unmatched. CDR3 loop: CASSRTSGPDNIQYF. CDR3 in DNA: TGTGCCAGCAGCCGGACTAGCGGGCCGGACAACATTCAGTACTTC.

The CDR3 sequence: CASSQDRGTAPYEQYF. The CDR3 DNA reads as TGCGCCAGCAGCCAAGATCGGGGGACAGCACCTTACGAGCAGTACTTC. The chain couples TRBV4-3 to TRBJ2-7; D might be TRBD1 (7 bases). The germline V gene has CDR1 LGHNA and CDR2 YSLEER. This CDR3 contains 16 residues. V was trimmed by 0 bases and J by 4 bases, leaving 16 bases between them.

The chain couples TRBV28 to TRBJ2-1, with 13 bases that match TRBD2. Trimming took 8 bases from V and 13 from J; bases not matched to a gene: 11. Germline lookup yields CDR1 MDHEN and CDR2 SYDVKM. The CDR3 runs to 14 residues. The CDR3 coding sequence is TGTGCCAGCCGGACTAGCGGGAGAGTTCCTAAACAGTTCTTC. It translates to CASRTSGRVPKQFF.

This sequence joins TRBV5-1 and TRBJ2-7; 7 nucleotides align to TRBD2. V gave up 0 bases and J gave up 3 bases; unmatched junction bases: 6. The germline gives CDR1 SGHRS, CDR2 YFSETQ. This CDR3 contains 15 residues. The CDR3 nucleotides are TGCGCCAGCAGCTTGGCACCGACTAGCAGCTACGAGCAGTACTTC. It translates to CASSLAPTSSYEQYF.

V and J are TRBV7-9 and TRBJ1-5; 9 positions agree with TRBD1. Looked up from germline, CDR1 is SEHNR and CDR2 is FQNEAQ (reference sequence). Germline trimming cut 7 bases from V and 0 bases from J; bases unmatched to any gene: 4. The CDR3 runs 15 residues. DNA of the CDR3: TGTGCCAGCAACCGGACAGGGGATAGCAATCAGCCCCAGCATTTT. This encodes CASNRTGDSNQPQHF. The complete variable domain, with remaining parts taken from reference TRBV7-9 and TRBJ1-5, reads DTGVSQNPRHKITKRGQNVTFRCDPISEHNRLYWYRQTLGQGPEFLTYFQNEAQLEKSRLLSDRFSAERPKGSFSTLEIQRTEQGDSAMYLCASNRTGDSNQPQHFGDGTRLSIL.

V usage is TRBV27 and J usage is TRBJ2-7; 9 nucleotides agree with TRBD2. CDR3 size: 13 residues. CDR1 MNHEY and CDR2 SMNVEV come from the germline V gene (reference sequence). J lost 5 bases, V lost 6 bases, and 5 bases had no gene match. CDR3 in DNA: TGTGCCAGCAGATTTAGCGGGAGCCACGAGCAGTACTTC. Translated: CASRFSGSHEQYF.

The rearrangement uses TRBV29-1 and TRBJ2-7, with TRBD1 identical over 10 bases. The V segment lost 8 bases and the J segment 2 bases; nucleotides outside the gene matches: 6. The V gene's germline CDR1 is SQVTM and CDR2 ANQGSEA. The CDR3 is made up of 13 amino acids. CDR3 DNA: TGCAGCACAAAAGACAGGGGGCCCTACGAGCAGTACTTC. This gives the protein CSTKDRGPYEQYF.

The chain links TRBV29-1 to TRBJ1-3, with a weak D call TRBD1 (5 bases). The CDR3 length is 15 residues. Germline CDR1 reads SQVTM; CDR2 reads ANQGSEA. V was clipped by 3 bases and J by 3 bases, with 15 bases between them. The CDR3 protein is CSVDPRDSDGNTIYF. CDR3 DNA sequence: TGCAGCGTTGATCCCAGGGATTCTGATGGAAACACCATATATTTT.

V usage is TRBV30 and J usage is TRBJ1-1; weak D call: TRBD1 (5 bases). CDR3 size: 14 residues. CDR1 and CDR2 from the germline V gene are GTSNPN and SVGIG (reference sequence). V was pared by 3 bases and J by 7 bases, with 18 bases between. The CDR3: CAWRGAGWGIEAFF. The CDR3 DNA follows: TGTGCCTGGAGAGGGGCAGGTTGGGGCATTGAAGCTTTCTTT. The variable domain in full, with the rest retrieved from reference TRBV30 and TRBJ1-1, is SQTIHQWPATLVQPVGSPLSLECTVEGTSNPNLYWYRQAAGRGLQLLFYSVGIGQISSEVPQNLSASRPQDRQFILSSKKLLLSDSGFYLCAWRGAGWGIEAFFGQGTRLTVV.

The CDR3 loop reads CASSLGGAQETQYF. CDR3 sequence (DNA): TGTGCCAGCAGCTTAGGAGGGGCTCAAGAGACCCAGTACTTC. The chain combines TRBV11-2 with TRBJ2-5; either TRBD1 or TRBD2 may supply D (5 bases each). This CDR3 is 14 amino acids long. Germline-derived CDR1 and CDR2 are SGHAT and FQNNGV. V lost 1 base and J lost 2, with 8 bases in between.

The genes are TRBV28 and TRBJ2-3; tentatively, D is TRBD1 or TRBD2 (5 bases each). Trimming took 11 bases from V and 5 from J, leaving 20 bases between them. Germline V gene lookup returns CDR1 MDHEN and CDR2 SYDVKM. This CDR3 region has 14 residues. The CDR3 bases are TGTGCCTCCGATCCGGGGCCGGGGAAAGATACGCAGTATTTT. Translating it yields CASDPGPGKDTQYF.

In regard to this clone: This same CDR3 is encoded by further DNA sequences in the sample. The J gene is TRBJ2-5, the V gene TRBV3-1 (or the pseudogene TRBV3-2); the D gene is possibly TRBD1 (5 bases). Germline V gene data show CDR1 as LGHDT and CDR2 as YNNKEL (reference sequence). The V gene lost 2 bases and the J gene lost 4 bases, with 8 bases spanning the gap. CDR3 length: 13 amino acids. The CDR3 sequence is CASSQRGVETQYF. CDR3 sequence (DNA): TGTGCCAGCAGCCAAAGGGGCGTAGAGACCCAGTACTTC.

CDR3 DNA: TGTGCCAGCACCTCTAATTGGGACGGTTCGGGCGGCTACACCTTC. Amino acid sequence: CASTSNWDGSGGYTF. The rearrangement links TRBV27 to TRBJ1-2; maybe TRBD1 (5 bases). This CDR3 has 15 residues. Trimming stripped 7 bases from V and 8 bases from J, with 23 bases between. Germline V lookup: CDR1 MNHEY, CDR2 SMNVEV (reference sequence).

The V call is TRBV4-2, the J call TRBJ1-4; maybe TRBD1 (5 bases). The germline V gene has CDR1 LGHNA and CDR2 YNFKEQ. Trimming shortened V by 1 base and J by 8 bases, and 14 bases separated the two germline ends. This CDR3 contains 15 residues. The CDR3 DNA reads as TGTGCCAGCAGCCAAGCCCGGGGGGTGGGGGAAAAACTGTTTTTT. Encoded protein: CASSQARGVGEKLFF.